A single sample is the source of the 18 T cell receptor beta chains below, sequenced in a study of cytomegalovirus exposure and HLA in healthy donors. PCR amplification relied on 60 Vbeta primers (plus 13 Jbeta primers). Measured with immunoSEQ multiplex PCR; TCRdb has only the in-frame clones, and not every one. The table includes 98,000 or so clones, 70% to 80% detected once. Material for sequencing was PBMCs. The receptors come from a man between 60 and 70 years old in good health and CMV-seropositive.

The chain employs TRBV7-3 and TRBJ2-1, with 7 bases aligning to TRBD1. CDR3 length equals 18 residues. The V gene end was trimmed by 5 bases and the J gene end by 1 base; junction bases not matched to a gene: 14. Germline V gene data show CDR1 as SGHTA and CDR2 as FQGTGA. The CDR3 DNA reads TGTGCCAGCAGCCAGAGGGGACAGTTAGGTCGGTCCTACAATGAGCAGTTCTTC. This translates into CASSQRGQLGRSYNEQFF.

The V gene is TRBV7-2, the J gene TRBJ2-1; 12 positions agree with TRBD1. CDR1 and CDR2 from the germline V gene are SGHTA and FQGNSA. This CDR3 is built from 15 residues. The V segment lost 5 bases and the J segment 7 bases; nucleotides outside the gene matches: 6. The CDR3 nucleotides are TGTGCCAGCAGCAAAACGGGACAGGGGGCGAATGAGCAGTTCTTC. Translating gives CASSKTGQGANEQFF.

This clone was observed a single time. An end of the junction does not agree with germline; a read error may underlie this. This sequence joins TRBV7-3 and TRBJ2-5; 9 bases map to TRBD1. Germline CDR1 is SGHTA and CDR2 is FQGTGA. The CDR3 consists of 14 residues. The CDR3 sequence is CASSLTGQGETQYF. In DNA form, the CDR3 reads TGTGCCAGCAGCCTAACGGGACAGGGAGAGACCCAGTACTTC.

The genes are TRBV29-1 and TRBJ2-5; maybe TRBD2 (5 bases). V dropped 3 bases and J dropped 5 bases, with 13 bases sitting between them. The germline V gene has CDR1 SQVTM and CDR2 ANQGSEA. CDR3 size: 13 residues. The CDR3 sequence: CSVDKGSGETQYF. The CDR3 region has the DNA TGCAGCGTTGATAAAGGGAGTGGGGAGACCCAGTACTTC.

The chain employs TRBV6-1 and TRBJ1-6, with 9 positions matching TRBD1. Germline lookup yields CDR1 MNHNS and CDR2 SASEGT. The CDR3 totals 15 residues. Trimming took 4 bases from V and 10 from J; bases not matched to a gene: 8. CDR3 DNA: TGTGCCAGCAGTGCAGGGACAGGGACGAAGTCACCCCTCCACTTT. Its translation is CASSAGTGTKSPLHF.

V and J are TRBV6-6 and TRBJ2-1; 8 bases are a match to TRBD1. The CDR3 extends over 14 amino acids. Trimming took 6 bases from V and 2 from J; bases not matched to a gene: 3. The V gene's germline CDR1 is MNHNY and CDR2 SVGAGI (reference sequence). Here the CDR3 DNA reads TGTGCCAGCAGGTCACAGGGGGCCTACAATGAGCAGTTCTTC. Translation gives CASRSQGAYNEQFF.

The chain is built from TRBV27 and TRBJ1-6; TRBD1 matches at 8 bases. Germline V gene sequence: CDR1 MNHEY, CDR2 SMNVEV (reference sequence). CDR3 length equals 15 residues. J was trimmed by 5 bases and V by 2 bases; bases with no gene match: 2. CDR3 DNA: TGTGCCAGCAGTTTAGCGGACAGGGATAATTCACCCCTCCACTTT. This sequence encodes CASSLADRDNSPLHF.

The V gene is TRBV7-9, the J gene TRBJ2-6, with D possibly TRBD1 on 7 matching bases. The germline gives CDR1 SEHNR, CDR2 FQNEAQ (reference sequence). V was cut by 4 bases and J by 0 bases, with 13 bases left in between. This CDR3 comprises 17 residues. In nucleotides, the CDR3 is TGTGCCAGCAGCTGGGGGGACAGCCGCTCTGGGGCCAACGTCCTGACTTTC. Protein product: CASSWGDSRSGANVLTF.

The table lists this clone with a count of one. This chain joins TRBV6-6 and TRBJ2-2; 9 nucleotides line up with TRBD1. Trimming took 4 bases from V and 6 from J; bases not matched to a gene: 3. The CDR3 loop spans 14 amino acids. Germline assignment: CDR1 MNHNY and CDR2 SVGAGI (reference sequence). Here the CDR3 DNA reads TGTGCCAGCAGTTGGGACAGGGTGGCCGGGGAGCTGTTTTTT. This sequence encodes CASSWDRVAGELFF.

This clone was detected only once. The genes are TRBV29-1 and TRBJ2-5; maybe TRBD1 (6 bases). The DNA end favors TRBJ2-7, so the J call may be wrong. CDR1 is SQVTM and CDR2 is ANQGSEA in the germline V gene. The CDR3 totals 13 residues. The CDR3 reads CSAVTGATYEQYF. The CDR3 region has the DNA TGCAGCGCCGTGACAGGAGCCACCTACGAGCAGTACTTC.

This rearrangement joins TRBV11-2 to TRBJ2-2; 7 positions agree with TRBD1. CDR1 SGHAT and CDR2 FQNNGV come from the germline V gene. The CDR3 has 13 residues. V dropped 7 bases and J dropped 8; count of bases not matched to a gene: 7. The CDR3 DNA is TGTGCCAGCAACCGGGACAGCCGAGGGGAGCTGTTTTTT. It yields the protein CASNRDSRGELFF.

The CDR3 region has the DNA TGTGCCAGCAGCCTAGGAAAAATCTATGGCTACACCTTC. This translates into CASSLGKIYGYTF. The rearrangement links TRBV28 to TRBJ1-2; D uncertain. From germline, CDR1 is MDHEN and CDR2 SYDVKM. Trimming stripped 6 bases from V and 4 bases from J, with 12 bases between. The CDR3 has 13 residues.

The chain combines TRBV5-5 with TRBJ2-2; the D gene is possibly TRBD1 (6 bases). Trimming removed 0 bases from V and 2 bases from J, with 8 bases in between. The CDR3 loop spans 15 amino acids. The germline V gene has CDR1 SGHKS and CDR2 YYEKEE (reference sequence). CDR3 region: CASSLAGTNTGELFF. CDR3 bases: TGTGCCAGCAGCTTGGCCGGGACAAACACCGGGGAGCTGTTTTTT.

The chain has TRBV5-8 and TRBJ2-3; D ambiguous. V lost 1 base and J lost 3, with 9 bases in between. The CDR3 totals 14 residues. Germline lookup yields CDR1 SGHTS and CDR2 YDEGEE. CDR3 region: CASSLYRETDTQYF. The CDR3 nucleotides read TGTGCCAGCAGCTTGTACAGAGAGACAGATACGCAGTATTTT.

The CDR3 sequence is CASSEAWGANEKLFF. The CDR3 DNA reads as TGTGCCAGCAGTGAAGCGTGGGGGGCTAATGAAAAACTGTTTTTT. The rearrangement links TRBV6-1 to TRBJ1-4; possibly TRBD1 for D (5 bases). With 0 bases removed from V and 3 bases from J, the gap between germline ends came to 8 bases. Germline CDR1 MNHNS, CDR2 SASEGT. This CDR3 has 15 amino acids.

The chain couples TRBV6-5 to TRBJ2-5, with a possible D match to TRBD2 (7 bases). CDR3 length: 16 residues. Germline CDR1 MNHEY, CDR2 SVGAGI. V dropped 0 bases and J dropped 5 bases, with 16 bases sitting between them. CDR3 region: CASSYSKVGGRETQYF. The CDR3 nucleotides read TGTGCCAGCAGTTACTCGAAGGTGGGGGGGCGCGAGACCCAGTACTTC.

This rearrangement joins TRBV7-9 to TRBJ1-2, with 12 bases that match TRBD1. CDR3 size: 17 residues. Germline lookup yields CDR1 SEHNR and CDR2 FQNEAQ (reference sequence). Unmatched junction bases numbered 9, after V lost 5 bases and J lost 2 bases. Here the CDR3 DNA reads TGTGCCAGCAGCACTACCCGGGACAGGGGGCCGAACTATGGCTACACCTTC. Protein: CASSTTRDRGPNYGYTF.

The J gene is TRBJ1-2, the V gene TRBV5-5, with TRBD1 as a possible D gene (5 bases). The germline V gene encodes CDR1 SGHKS and CDR2 YYEKEE (reference sequence). The CDR3 is 13 residues long. V was cut by 4 bases and J by 6 bases, with 13 bases left in between. This chain's CDR3 is CASSLGHVDGYTF. CDR3 sequence (DNA): TGTGCCAGCAGCCTAGGACATGTCGATGGCTACACCTTC.